This TCR beta chain was obtained from a study of blood T cell repertoires in COVID-19. This clone came up once. Germline lookup yields CDR1 SGHVS and CDR2 FQNEAQ. The trim removed 2 bases at V and 2 bases at J, leaving 2 bases unmatched. There are 15 residues in the CDR3. Produced via immunoSEQ multiplex PCR; TCRdb's table is partial and in-frame only. Among 150,000 to 200,000 clones listed, about 90% were seen once. The receptor was derived from a man aged 30-40 years with COVID-19, enrolled during active disease. Sequencing used peripheral blood. V gene TRBV7-8 combines with J gene TRBJ1-5; 8 bases fit TRBD1. The CDR3, as DNA: TGTGCCAGCAGCTTACAGACAGGGGGCAATCAGCCCCAGCATTTT. Translating it yields CASSLQTGGNQPQHF.